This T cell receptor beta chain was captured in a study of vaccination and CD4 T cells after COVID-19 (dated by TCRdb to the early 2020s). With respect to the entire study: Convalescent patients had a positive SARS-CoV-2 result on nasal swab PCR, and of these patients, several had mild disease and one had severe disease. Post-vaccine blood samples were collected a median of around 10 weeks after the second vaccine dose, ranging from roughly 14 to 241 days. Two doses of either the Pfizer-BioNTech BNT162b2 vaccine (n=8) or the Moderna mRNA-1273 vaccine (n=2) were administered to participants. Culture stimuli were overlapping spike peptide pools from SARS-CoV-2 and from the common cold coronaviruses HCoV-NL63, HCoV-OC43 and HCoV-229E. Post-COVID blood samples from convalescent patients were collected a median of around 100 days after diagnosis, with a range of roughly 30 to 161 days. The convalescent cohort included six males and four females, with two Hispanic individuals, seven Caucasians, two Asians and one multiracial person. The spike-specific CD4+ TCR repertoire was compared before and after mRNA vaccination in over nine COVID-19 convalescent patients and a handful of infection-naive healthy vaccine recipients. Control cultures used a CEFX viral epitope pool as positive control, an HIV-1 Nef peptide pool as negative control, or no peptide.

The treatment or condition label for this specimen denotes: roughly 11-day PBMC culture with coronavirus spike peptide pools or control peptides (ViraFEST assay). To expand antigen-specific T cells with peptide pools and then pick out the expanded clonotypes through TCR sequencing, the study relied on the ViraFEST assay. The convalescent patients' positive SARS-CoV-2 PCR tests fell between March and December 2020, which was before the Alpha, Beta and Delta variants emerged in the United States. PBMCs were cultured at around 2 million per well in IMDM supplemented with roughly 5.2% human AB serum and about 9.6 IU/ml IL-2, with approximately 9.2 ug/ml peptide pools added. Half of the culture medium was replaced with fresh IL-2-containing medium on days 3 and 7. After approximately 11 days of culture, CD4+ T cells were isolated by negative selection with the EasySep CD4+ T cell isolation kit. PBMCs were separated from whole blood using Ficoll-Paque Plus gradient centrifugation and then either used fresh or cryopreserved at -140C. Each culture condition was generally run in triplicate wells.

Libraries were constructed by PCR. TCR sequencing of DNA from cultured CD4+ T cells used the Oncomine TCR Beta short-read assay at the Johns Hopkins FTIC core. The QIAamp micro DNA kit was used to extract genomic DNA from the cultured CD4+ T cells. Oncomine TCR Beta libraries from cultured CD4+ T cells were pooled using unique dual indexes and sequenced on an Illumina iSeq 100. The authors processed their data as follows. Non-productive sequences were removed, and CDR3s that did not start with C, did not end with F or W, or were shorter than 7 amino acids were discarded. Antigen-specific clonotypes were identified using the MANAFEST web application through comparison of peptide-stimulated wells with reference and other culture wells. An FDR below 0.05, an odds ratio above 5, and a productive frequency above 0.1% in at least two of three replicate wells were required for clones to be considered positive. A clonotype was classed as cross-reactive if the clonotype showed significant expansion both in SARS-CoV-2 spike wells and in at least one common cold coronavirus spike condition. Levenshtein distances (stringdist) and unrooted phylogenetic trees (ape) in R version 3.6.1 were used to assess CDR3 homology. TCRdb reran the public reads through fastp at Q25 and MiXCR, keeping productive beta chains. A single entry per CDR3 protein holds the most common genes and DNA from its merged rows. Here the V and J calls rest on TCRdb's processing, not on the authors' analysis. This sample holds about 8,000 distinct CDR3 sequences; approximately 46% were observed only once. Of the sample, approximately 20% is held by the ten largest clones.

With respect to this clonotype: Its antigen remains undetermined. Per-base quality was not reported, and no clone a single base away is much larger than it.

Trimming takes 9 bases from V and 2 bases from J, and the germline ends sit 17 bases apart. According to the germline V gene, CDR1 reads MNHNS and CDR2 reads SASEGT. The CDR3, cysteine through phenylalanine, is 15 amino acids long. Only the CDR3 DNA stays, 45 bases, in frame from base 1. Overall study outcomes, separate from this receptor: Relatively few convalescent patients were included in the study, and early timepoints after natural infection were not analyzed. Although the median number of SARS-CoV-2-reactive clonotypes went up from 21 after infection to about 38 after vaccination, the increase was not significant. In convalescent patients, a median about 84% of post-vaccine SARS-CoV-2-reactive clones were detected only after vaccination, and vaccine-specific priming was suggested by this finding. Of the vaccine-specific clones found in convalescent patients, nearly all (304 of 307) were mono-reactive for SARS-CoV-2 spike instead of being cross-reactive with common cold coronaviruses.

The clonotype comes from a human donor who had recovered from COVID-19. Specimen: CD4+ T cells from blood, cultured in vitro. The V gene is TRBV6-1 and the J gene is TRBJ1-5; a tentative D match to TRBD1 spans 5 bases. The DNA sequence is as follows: TGTGCCAGTTCCGGAGCGGGGCGCGGCAATCAGCCCCAGCATTTT. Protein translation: CASSGAGRGNQPQHF.